This TCR beta chain was captured by sequencing in a study of naive and memory T cell subsets. This clonotype was recorded at least ten times. Its antigen is not identified. Broader study findings: From naive to CM, EM and EMRA, diversity decreased and Gini increased. Naive repertoires, especially CD8, held a few larger clonotypes, possibly memory cells re-expressing CD45RA.

Unmatched junction bases numbered 7, after V lost 0 bases and J lost 5 bases. There are 15 residues in the CDR3. Germline V CDR1 and CDR2: GTSNPN, SVGIG (reference sequence). CD8 T cells were positively selected from what remained after CD4 positive selection. Cells stained for CD3, CD4, CD8, CD45RA, CD27 and viability were sorted into four CD45RA/CD27 subsets. The beta constant-region primer was an equimolar mix of two oligonucleotides covering TRBC1 and TRBC2. Nested alpha and beta constant-region primers with the SP2 primer drove four PCR rounds on ligated cDNA. TCRdb analysed the UMI-ligation and nested PCR reads with MiXCR anew, one entry per CDR3 protein. This sample yields about 90,000 distinct CDR3 sequences, of which approximately 10% are seen a single time; roughly 0.13% belongs to the top ten.

The chain has TRBV30 and TRBJ1-1; TRBD1 matches at 9 bases. This clonotype was obtained from a human donor in good health. The sample consisted of naive CD4+ T cells from blood. The CDR3 protein is CAWSVRRGTGTEAFF. The CDR3 nucleotides are TGTGCCTGGAGTGTACGACGAGGGACAGGGACTGAAGCTTTCTTT.